This T cell receptor (beta chain) emerged from a study of a mutant IDH1 vaccine in newly diagnosed glioma. Study-level background: Those enrolled had earlier been treated with radiotherapy, temozolomide, or both, mostly both.

For this clone: Its antigen is undetermined.

Study observations and caveats: A vaccine-induced immune response developed in roughly 95% of the patients. Variations in leading peripheral T cell clonotypes appeared to have no connection with pseudoprogression.

The time point denotes: week 47, end of study. Each dose delivered 300 ug of mutant IDH1 20-mer peptide subcutaneously with imiquimod. The astrocytomas were IDH1-mutant, ATRX-negative, and WHO grade 3 or 4. The protocol was immunoSEQ multiplex PCR, while the TCRdb copy is restricted to in-frame clones and leaves out a portion. The sample comprises tens of thousands of clones, roughly nine tenths of which are singletons, and 0.6% to 0.95% rests with the top ten. The CDR3 is made up of 14 amino acids. With 0 bases removed from V and 2 bases from J, the gap between germline ends came to 8 bases. The chain uses TRBV23-1 and TRBJ2-7; the D is unclear. TRBV23-1 qualifies as an ORF whose function is uncertain. The material sequenced was PBMCs, taken from a glioma patient whose treatment included an IDH1 peptide vaccine. The origin of this receptor is a woman aged 45-60 years with glioma. CDR3 nucleotides: TGCGCCAGCAGTCAATCGGACGGACCCTACGAGCAGTACTTC. Translating it yields CASSQSDGPYEQYF.